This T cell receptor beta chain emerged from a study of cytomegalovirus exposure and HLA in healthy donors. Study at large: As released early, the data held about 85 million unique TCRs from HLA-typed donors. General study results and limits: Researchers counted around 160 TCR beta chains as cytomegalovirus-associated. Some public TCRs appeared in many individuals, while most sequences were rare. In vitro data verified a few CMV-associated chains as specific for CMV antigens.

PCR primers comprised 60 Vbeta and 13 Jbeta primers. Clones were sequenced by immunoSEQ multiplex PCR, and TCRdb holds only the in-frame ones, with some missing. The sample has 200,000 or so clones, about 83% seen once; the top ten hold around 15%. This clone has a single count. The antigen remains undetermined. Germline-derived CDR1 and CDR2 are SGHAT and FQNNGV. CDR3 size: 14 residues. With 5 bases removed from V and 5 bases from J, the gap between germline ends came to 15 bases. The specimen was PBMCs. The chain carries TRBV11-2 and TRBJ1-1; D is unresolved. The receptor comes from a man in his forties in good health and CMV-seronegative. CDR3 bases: TGTGCCAGCAGCGAATCGGTGGCGGGGACTGAAGCTTTCTTT. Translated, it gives CASSESVAGTEAFF. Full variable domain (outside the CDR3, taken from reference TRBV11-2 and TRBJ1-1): EAGVAQSPRYKIIEKRQSVAFWCNPISGHATLYWYQQILGQGPKLLIQFQNNGVVDDSQLPKDRFSAERLKGVDSTLKIQPAKLEDSAVYLCASSESVAGTEAFFGQGTRLTVV.